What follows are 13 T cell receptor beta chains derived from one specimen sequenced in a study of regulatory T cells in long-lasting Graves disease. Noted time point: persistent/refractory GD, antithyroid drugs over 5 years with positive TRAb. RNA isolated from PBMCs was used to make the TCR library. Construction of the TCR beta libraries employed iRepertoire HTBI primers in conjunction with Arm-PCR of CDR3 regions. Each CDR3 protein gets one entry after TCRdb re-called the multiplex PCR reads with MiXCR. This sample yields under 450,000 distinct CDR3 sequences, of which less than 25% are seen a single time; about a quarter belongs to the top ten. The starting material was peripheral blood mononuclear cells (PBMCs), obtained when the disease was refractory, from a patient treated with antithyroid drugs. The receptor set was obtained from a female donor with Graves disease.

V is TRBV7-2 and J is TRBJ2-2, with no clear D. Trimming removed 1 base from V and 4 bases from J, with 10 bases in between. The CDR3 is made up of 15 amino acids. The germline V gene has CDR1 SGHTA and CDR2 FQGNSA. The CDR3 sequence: CASSLVAGLTGELFF. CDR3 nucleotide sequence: TGTGCCAGCAGCTTAGTAGCAGGCCTCACCGGGGAGCTGTTTTTT. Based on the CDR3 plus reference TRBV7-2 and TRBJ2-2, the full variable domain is GAGVSQSPSNKVTEKGKDVELRCDPISGHTALYWYRQSLGQGLEFLIYFQGNSAPDKSGLPSDRFSAERTGGSVSTLTIQRTQQEDSAVYLCASSLVAGLTGELFFGEGSRLTVL.

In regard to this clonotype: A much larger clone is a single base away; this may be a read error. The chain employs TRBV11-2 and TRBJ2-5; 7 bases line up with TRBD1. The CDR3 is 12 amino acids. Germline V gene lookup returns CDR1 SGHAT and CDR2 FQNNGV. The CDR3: CATTGDRQTQHF. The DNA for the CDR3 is TGTGCCACTACAGGGGACCGGCAGACCCAGCACTTC.

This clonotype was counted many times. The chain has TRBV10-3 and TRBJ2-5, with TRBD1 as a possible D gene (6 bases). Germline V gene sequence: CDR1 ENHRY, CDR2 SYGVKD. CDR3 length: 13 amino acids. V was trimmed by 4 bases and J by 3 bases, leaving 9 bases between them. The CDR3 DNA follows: TGTGCCATCAGTGCCAGGGGCGAAGAGACCCAGTACTTC. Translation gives CAISARGEETQYF.

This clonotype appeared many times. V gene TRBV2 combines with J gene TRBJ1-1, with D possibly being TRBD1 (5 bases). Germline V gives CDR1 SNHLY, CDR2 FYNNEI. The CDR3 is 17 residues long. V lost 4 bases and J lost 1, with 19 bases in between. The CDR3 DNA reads TGTGCCAGCAGTGTCGCGCGCTCCGGGACGGAGAACACTGAAGCTTTCTTT. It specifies CASSVARSGTENTEAFF.

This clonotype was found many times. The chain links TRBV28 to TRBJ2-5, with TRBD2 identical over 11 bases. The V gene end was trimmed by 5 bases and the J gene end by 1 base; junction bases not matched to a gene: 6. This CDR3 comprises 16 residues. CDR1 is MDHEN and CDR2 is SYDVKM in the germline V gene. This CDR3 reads CASSRLAGGSQETQYF. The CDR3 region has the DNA TGTGCCAGCAGTCGTCTAGCGGGAGGATCCCAAGAGACCCAGTACTTC.

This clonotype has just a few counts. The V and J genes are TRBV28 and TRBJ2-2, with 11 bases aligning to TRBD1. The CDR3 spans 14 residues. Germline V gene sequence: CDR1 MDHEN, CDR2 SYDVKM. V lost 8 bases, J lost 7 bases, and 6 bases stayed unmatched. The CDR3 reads CASVGQGAIGELFF. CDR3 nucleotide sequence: TGTGCCAGCGTAGGACAGGGGGCAATCGGGGAGCTGTTTTTT.

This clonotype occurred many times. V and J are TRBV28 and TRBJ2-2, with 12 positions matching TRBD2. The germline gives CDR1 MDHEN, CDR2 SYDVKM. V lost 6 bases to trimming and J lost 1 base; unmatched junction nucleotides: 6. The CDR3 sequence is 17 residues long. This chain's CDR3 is CASRRGGLAGNTGELFF. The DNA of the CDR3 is TGTGCCAGCAGAAGGGGGGGACTAGCGGGGAACACCGGGGAGCTGTTTTTT.

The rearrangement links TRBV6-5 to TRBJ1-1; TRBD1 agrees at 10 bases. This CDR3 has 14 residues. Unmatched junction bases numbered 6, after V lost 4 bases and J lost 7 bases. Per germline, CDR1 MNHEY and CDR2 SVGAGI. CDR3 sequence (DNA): TGTGCCAGCAGTTCCGTGGACAGGGGGGTTGAAGCTTTCTTT. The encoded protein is CASSSVDRGVEAFF.

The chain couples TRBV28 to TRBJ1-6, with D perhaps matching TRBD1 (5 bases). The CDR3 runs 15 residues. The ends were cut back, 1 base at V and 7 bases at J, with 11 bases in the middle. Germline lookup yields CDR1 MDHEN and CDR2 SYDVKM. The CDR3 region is CASSLSGVSNSPLHF. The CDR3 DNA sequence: TGTGCCAGCAGTTTATCGGGGGTGTCAAATTCACCCCTCCACTTT.

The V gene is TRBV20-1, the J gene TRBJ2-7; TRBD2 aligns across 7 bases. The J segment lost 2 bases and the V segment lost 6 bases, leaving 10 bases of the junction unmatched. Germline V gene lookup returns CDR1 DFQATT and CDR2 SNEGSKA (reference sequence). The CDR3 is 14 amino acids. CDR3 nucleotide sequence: TGCAGTGCCTTTACCGGCGGGAGCGCCTACGAGCAGTACTTC. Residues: CSAFTGGSAYEQYF.

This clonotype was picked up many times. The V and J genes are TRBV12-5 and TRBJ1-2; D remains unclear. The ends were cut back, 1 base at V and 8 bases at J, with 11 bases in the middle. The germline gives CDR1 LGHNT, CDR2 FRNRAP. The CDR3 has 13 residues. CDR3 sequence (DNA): TGTGCTAGTGGTTTGGGGCCGGATCGAGGCTACACCTTC. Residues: CASGLGPDRGYTF.

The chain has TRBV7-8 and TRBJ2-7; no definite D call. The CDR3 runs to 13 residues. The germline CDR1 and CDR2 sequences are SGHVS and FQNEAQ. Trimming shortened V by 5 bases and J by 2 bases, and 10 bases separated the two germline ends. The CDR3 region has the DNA TGTGCCAGCAGCCCCGAACTCACCTACGAGCAGTACTTC. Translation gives CASSPELTYEQYF.

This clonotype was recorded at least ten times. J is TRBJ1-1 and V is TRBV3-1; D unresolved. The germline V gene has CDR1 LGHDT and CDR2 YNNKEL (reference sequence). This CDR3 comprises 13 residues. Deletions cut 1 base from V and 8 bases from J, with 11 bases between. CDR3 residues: CASSQVTTAEAFF. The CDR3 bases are TGTGCCAGCAGCCAAGTTACGACGGCCGAAGCTTTCTTT.